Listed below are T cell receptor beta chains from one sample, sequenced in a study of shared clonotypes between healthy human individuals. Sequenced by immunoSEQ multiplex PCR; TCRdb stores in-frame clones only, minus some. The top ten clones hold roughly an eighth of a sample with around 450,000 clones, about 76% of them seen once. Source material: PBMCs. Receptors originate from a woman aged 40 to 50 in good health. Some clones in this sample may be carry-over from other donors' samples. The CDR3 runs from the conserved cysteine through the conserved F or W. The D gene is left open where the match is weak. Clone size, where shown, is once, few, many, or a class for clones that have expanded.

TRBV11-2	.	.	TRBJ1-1	TGTGCCAGCAGCACGACAGGAGACACTGAAGCTTTCTTT	CASSTTGDTEAFF
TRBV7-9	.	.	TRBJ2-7	TGTGCCAGCAGCCTGGACGGTCCCTACGAGCAGTACTTC	CASSLDGPYEQYF
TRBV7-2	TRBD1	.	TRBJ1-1	TGTGCCAGCAGCTTAGGACAGGGAGCAGCTGAAGCTTTCTTT	CASSLGQGAAEAFF
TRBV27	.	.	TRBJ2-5	TGTGCCAGCAGTTTAATAGGGTCCGAGACCCAGTACTTC	CASSLIGSETQYF
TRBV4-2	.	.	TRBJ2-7	TGTGCCAGCAGCCAAGATGGGGGCGGACCTATCCCCTACGAGCAGTACTTC	CASSQDGGGPIPYEQYF
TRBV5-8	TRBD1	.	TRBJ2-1	TGTGCCAGCACAGCTTGGGATCAGGGGGCGCCGGATGAGCAGTTCTTC	CASTAWDQGAPDEQFF
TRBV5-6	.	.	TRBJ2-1	TGTGCCAGCGGCTTTTTGGGGGGACAGTTCTTC	CASGFLGGQFF
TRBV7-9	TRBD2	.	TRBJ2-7	TGTGCCAGCAGCCCTCAGACTAGCGGGAGAGGGTACGAGCAGTACTTC	CASSPQTSGRGYEQYF
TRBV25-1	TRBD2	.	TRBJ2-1	TGTGCCAGCAGTGACCCTCTACTAGCGGGATTGATCAATGAGCAGTTCTTC	CASSDPLLAGLINEQFF
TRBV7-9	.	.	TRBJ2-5	TGTGCCAGCTACCAAATAGGGACCCAGTACTTC	CASYQIGTQYF
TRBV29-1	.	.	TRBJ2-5	TGCAGCGTTGAAATCCAAGAGACCCAGTACTTC	CSVEIQETQYF
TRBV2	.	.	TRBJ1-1	TGTGCCAGCAGTCTAGGACCCCCCGTGGCTTTCTTT	CASSLGPPVAFF
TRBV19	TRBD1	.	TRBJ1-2	TGTGCCAGTAGCCGGGACAGGGGGGCCTATGGCTACACCTTC	CASSRDRGAYGYTF
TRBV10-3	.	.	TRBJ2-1	TGTGCCATCAGTGAGTCAGGTTACAATGAGCAGTTCTTC	CAISESGYNEQFF
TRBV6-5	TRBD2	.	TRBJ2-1	TGTGCCAGCAGTTACGGAGCGGGGGCCTACAATGAGCAGTTCTTC	CASSYGAGAYNEQFF
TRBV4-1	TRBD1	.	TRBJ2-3	TGCGCCAGCAGCCAAGTTGGGACAGGAGATACGCAGTATTTT	CASSQVGTGDTQYF
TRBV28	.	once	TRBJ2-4	TGTGCCAGCAGTTTAGGACGCGAAAAAAACATTCAGTACTTC	CASSLGREKNIQYF
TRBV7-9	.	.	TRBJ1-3	TGTGCCAGCAGCTTAGGGAGGACCGATCAGGGAACTGGAAACACCATATATTTT	CASSLGRTDQGTGNTIYF
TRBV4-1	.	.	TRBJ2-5	TGCGCCAGCAGCCACAAGACTCGTGGACAGTTCCAAGAGACCCAGTACTTC	CASSHKTRGQFQETQYF
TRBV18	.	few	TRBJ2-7	TGTGCCAGCTCACCACCGGGGGGCCCCTACGAGCAGTACTTC	CASSPPGGPYEQYF
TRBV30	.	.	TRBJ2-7	TGTGCCTGGAGTGGGACACTCTCCTACGAGCAGTACTTC	CAWSGTLSYEQYF
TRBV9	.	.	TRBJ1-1	TGTGCCAGCAGCCTCGGGCTAAGAACTGAAGCTTTCTTT	CASSLGLRTEAFF
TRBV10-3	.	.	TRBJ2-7	TGTGCCATCAGTGAGGGTCAGTCCTACGAGCAGTACTTC	CAISEGQSYEQYF
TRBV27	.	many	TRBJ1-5	TGTGCCAGCAGTTGGACGGCTAGCAATCAGCCCCAGCATTTT	CASSWTASNQPQHF
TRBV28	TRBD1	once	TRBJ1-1	TGTGCCAGCAGCACAGGGGGCTGGAACACTGAAGCTTTCTTT	CASSTGGWNTEAFF
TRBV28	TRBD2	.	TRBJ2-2	TGTGCCAGCAGTCCCCCGCCGTCCAGCGGGGGATCCCCACCCGGGGAGCTGTTTTTT	CASSPPPSSGGSPPGELFF
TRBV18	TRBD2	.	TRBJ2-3	TGTGCCAGCTCACCAATGACTAGCGGCACAGATACGCAGTATTTT	CASSPMTSGTDTQYF
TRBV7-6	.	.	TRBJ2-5	TGTGCCAGCAGCTTAGCGACAGGAAACCAAGAGACCCAGTACTTC	CASSLATGNQETQYF